This T cell receptor (beta chain) was identified in a study of T cell responses to AZD1222 COVID-19 vaccine. This clone was counted between two and nine times. The antigen is not known. General study points: Females outnumbered males among donors, who were mostly white British; clonal diversity was possibly underestimated. When two AZD1222 doses had been given, Spike-specific TCR breadth and depth rose. Every sample of the repertoires postdated the peak T cell response. Among spike-specific TCRs, nearly half reportedly target unmutated variant regions.

Sequenced by immunoSEQ multiplex PCR; TCRdb stores in-frame clones only, minus some. The sample carries 120,000 to 150,000 clones, about 91% recorded once. Germline values: CDR1 MRHNA, CDR2 SNTAGT. CDR3 length equals 16 residues. Deletions cut 6 bases from V and 0 bases from J, with 15 bases between. V and J are TRBV6-4 and TRBJ2-1; TRBD1 is a possible D gene (6 bases). Specimen: peripheral blood, collected on day 0 of AZD1222 vaccination. This receptor was taken from an adult in good health. The CDR3 DNA is TGTGCCAGCAGCCCTCGGGACACGAGCTCCTACAATGAGCAGTTCTTC. Translated, it gives CASSPRDTSSYNEQFF.